The entry that follows covers one T cell receptor (beta chain) sequence. The data were obtained in a study of blood T cell repertoires in COVID-19. Germline CDR1 and CDR2: MNHEY and SMNVEV (reference sequence). The CDR3 extends over 14 amino acids. J lost 4 bases, V lost 5 bases, and 6 bases had no gene match. The authors' processing: Nucleated cell counts were estimated from reference gene primer amplification. Data came from immunoSEQ multiplex PCR; TCRdb stores just in-frame clones and leaves some out. The V and J calls and clone size were taken over from that table, and D and trimming were inferred from the DNA. The data hold more than 65,000 clones, with 87% observed a single time.

The chain is built from TRBV27 and TRBJ1-2, with 8 bases identical to TRBD1. The sequence was obtained from a woman over 75 with active or convalescent COVID-19. The material sequenced was peripheral blood. The CDR3, as DNA: TGTGCCAGCAGTCCCGCTGACAGGGGCTATGGCTACACCTTC. This codes for CASSPADRGYGYTF.